This T cell receptor (beta chain) derives from a study of blood T cell repertoires in COVID-19. Study-level information: COVID-19 samples collected from the United States, Italy and Spain covered acute and convalescent phases. In each case, the material was cDNA or gDNA derived from T cells, B-cell-depleted T cells, or PBMCs.

Recruits, aged roughly 18 to 95 years, lived in around 24 US areas. Cohort 3 donors were reported recovered after two negative PCRs, clearance, or symptom resolution. A note on this clone: Other DNA sequences in the sample encode the same CDR3.

Method: immunoSEQ multiplex PCR; TCRdb's copy keeps in-frame clones and lacks some. This table has approximately 150,000 clones, 75% to 85% appearing once. Germline CDR1 is SGHRS and CDR2 is YFSETQ. The CDR3 extends over 14 amino acids. Trimming left V 0 bases short and J 1 base short, with 7 bases between. Input material: PBMCs or T cells enriched from blood (not recorded which). This sequence was found in a man aged 50-60 years who had recovered from COVID-19. V is TRBV5-1 and J is TRBJ1-1; TRBD1 is a possible D gene (6 bases). CDR3 amino acids: CASSLARGNTEAFF. The CDR3 bases are TGCGCCAGCAGCTTGGCCAGGGGGAACACTGAAGCTTTCTTT.